This TCR beta chain was observed in a study of shared clonotypes between healthy human individuals. A note on this clone: Its target is not known.

Germline V gives CDR1 SGHRS, CDR2 YFSETQ. Germline trimming cut 3 bases from V and 7 bases from J; bases unmatched to any gene: 8. This CDR3 has 15 residues. Study-wide results and limits: When compared with the clonotypes that were shared by all four sorted-subset donors, the non-shared clonotypes turned out to have lower generation probabilities.

This was a deep-level run. In the authors' methods: ImmunoSEQ gave junction-only sequences without quality scores, so filtering differed. Assay: immunoSEQ multiplex PCR; the TCRdb copy retains only in-frame clones and omits some. V, J and clone size are taken as reported in that table, and D and trimming were inferred from the DNA itself. The sample lists approximately 740,000 clones; 90% to 95% were seen once. Only CD45RO-negative cells positively selected for CCR7 counted as naive CD8 cells, so terminally differentiated effector memory CD45RA+ cells were excluded. The receptor was derived from a man aged 25 to 40 in good health. J is TRBJ2-7 and V is TRBV5-1; 12 bases agree with TRBD2. Sequenced sample: naive CD8+ T cells sorted from blood. The CDR3 protein is CASSSPTSGSREQYF. In DNA, the CDR3 is TGCGCCAGCAGCTCGCCGACTAGCGGGAGTAGAGAGCAGTACTTC. The full variable domain, its missing parts supplied by reference TRBV5-1 and TRBJ2-7, is KAGVTQTPRYLIKTRGQQVTLSCSPISGHRSVSWYQQTPGQGLQFLFEYFSETQRNKGNFPGRFSGRQFSNSRSEMNVSTLELGDSALYLCASSSPTSGSREQYFGPGTRLTVT.